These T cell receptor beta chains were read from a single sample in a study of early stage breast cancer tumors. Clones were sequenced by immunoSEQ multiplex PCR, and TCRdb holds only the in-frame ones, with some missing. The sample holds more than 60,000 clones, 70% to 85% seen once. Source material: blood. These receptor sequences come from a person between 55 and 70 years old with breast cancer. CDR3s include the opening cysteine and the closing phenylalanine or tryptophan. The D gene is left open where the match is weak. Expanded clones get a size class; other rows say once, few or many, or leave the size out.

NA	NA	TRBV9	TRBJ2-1	CASSVQGDHEQFF	TGTGCCAGCAGCGTCCAGGGTGATCATGAGCAGTTCTTC
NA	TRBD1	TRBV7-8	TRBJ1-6	CASSLRDRGTNSPLHF	TGTGCCAGCAGCTTACGGGACAGGGGAACAAATTCACCCCTCCACTTT
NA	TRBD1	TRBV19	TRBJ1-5	CASSIRPGGRNNQPQHF	TGTGCCAGTAGTATAAGGCCAGGGGGCCGCAATAATCAGCCCCAGCATTTT
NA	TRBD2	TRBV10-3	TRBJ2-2	CAAWTSGSPGELFF	TGTGCCGCTTGGACTAGCGGGAGCCCCGGGGAGCTGTTTTTT
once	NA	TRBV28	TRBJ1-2	CASSLDGGGDGYTF	TGTGCCAGCAGTTTAGACGGGGGCGGGGATGGCTACACCTTC
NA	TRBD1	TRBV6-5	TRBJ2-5	CASSYRGRGLGETQYF	TGTGCCAGCAGTTACCGGGGCAGGGGGCTGGGGGAGACCCAGTACTTC
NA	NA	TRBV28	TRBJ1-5	CASSGSGGLGNQPQHF	TGTGCCAGCAGTGGCTCGGGGGGGTTGGGCAATCAGCCCCAGCATTTT
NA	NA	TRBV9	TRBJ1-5	CASSSQGADQPQHF	TGTGCCAGCAGCTCACAGGGCGCGGATCAGCCCCAGCATTTT
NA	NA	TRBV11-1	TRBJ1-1	CASSLGYPEAFF	TGTGCCAGCAGCCTGGGATACCCTGAAGCTTTCTTT
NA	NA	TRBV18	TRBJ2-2	CASSWNTGELFF	TGTGCCAGCTCTTGGAACACCGGGGAGCTGTTTTTT
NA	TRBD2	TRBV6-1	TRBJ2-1	CASRAGLADNNEQFF	TGTGCCAGCAGAGCGGGACTAGCGGACAACAATGAGCAGTTCTTC
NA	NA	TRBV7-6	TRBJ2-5	CASSLGGSRLETQYF	TGTGCCAGCAGCTTAGGTGGGTCGAGGCTAGAGACCCAGTACTTC
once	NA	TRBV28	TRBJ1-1	CASSSGGNQDTEAFF	TGTGCCAGCAGCTCGGGGGGAAACCAGGACACTGAAGCTTTCTTT
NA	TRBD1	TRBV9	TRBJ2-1	CASSSGQGYTEQFF	TGTGCCAGCAGCTCCGGACAGGGTTACACTGAGCAGTTCTTC
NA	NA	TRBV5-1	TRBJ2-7	CASSLFTGTHSYEQYF	TGCGCCAGCAGCTTATTTACAGGGACCCACTCCTACGAGCAGTACTTC
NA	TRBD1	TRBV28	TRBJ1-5	CASRHPGQGVYQPQHF	TGTGCCAGCAGGCACCCGGGACAGGGGGTATATCAGCCCCAGCATTTT
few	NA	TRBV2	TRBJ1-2	CASSNGQGSYGYTF	TGTGCCAGCTCGAATGGGCAGGGTAGCTATGGCTACACCTTC
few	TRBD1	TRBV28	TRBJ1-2	CASRGPGQGGHGYTF	TGTGCCAGCAGAGGACCGGGACAGGGGGGACATGGCTACACCTTC
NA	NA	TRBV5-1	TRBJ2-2	CASSPALGTGELFF	TGCGCCAGCAGCCCTGCCCTGGGCACCGGGGAGCTGTTTTTT
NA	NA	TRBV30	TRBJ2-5	CAWGHREGETQYF	TGTGCCTGGGGACACAGGGAAGGGGAGACCCAGTACTTC
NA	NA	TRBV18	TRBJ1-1	CASSPSWDGTEAFF	TGTGCCAGCTCACCATCGTGGGATGGCACTGAAGCTTTCTTT
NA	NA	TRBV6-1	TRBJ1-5	CASSPPGQSNQPQHF	TGTGCCAGCAGCCCCCCCGGACAGTCTAATCAGCCCCAGCATTTT
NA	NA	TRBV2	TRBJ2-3	CASSRTKDTQYF	TGTGCCAGCAGTCGGACCAAAGATACGCAGTATTTT
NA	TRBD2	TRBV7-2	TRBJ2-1	CASSPGTSGDNEQFF	TGTGCCAGCAGCCCTGGGACTAGCGGGGACAATGAGCAGTTCTTC
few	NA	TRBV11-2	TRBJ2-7	CASSLGDKYEQYF	TGTGCCAGCAGCTTAGGGGACAAGTACGAGCAGTACTTC
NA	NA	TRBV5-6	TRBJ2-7	CASSYSASSFSYEQYF	TGTGCCAGCAGCTACTCGGCCAGCTCGTTCTCCTACGAGCAGTACTTC
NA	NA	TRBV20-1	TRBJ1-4	CSARDLEKLFF	TGCAGTGCTAGAGATCTGGAAAAACTGTTTTTT
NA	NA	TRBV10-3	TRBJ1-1	CAISELGRSQAFF	TGTGCCATCAGTGAGCTGGGTCGGTCTCAAGCTTTCTTT
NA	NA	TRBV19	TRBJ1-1	CASSIEGMNTEAFF	TGTGCCAGTAGTATAGAGGGGATGAACACTGAAGCTTTCTTT
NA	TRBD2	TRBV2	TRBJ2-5	CASRGLAGALGTQYF	TGTGCCAGCAGGGGACTAGCGGGAGCTTTAGGGACCCAGTACTTC
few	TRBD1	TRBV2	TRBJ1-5	CASSQQGPNQPQHF	TGTGCCAGCAGTCAACAGGGGCCCAATCAGCCCCAGCATTTT
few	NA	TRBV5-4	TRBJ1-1	CASSTGFNTEAFF	TGTGCCAGCAGCACGGGATTCAACACTGAAGCTTTCTTT
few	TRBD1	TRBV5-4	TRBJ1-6	CASSLQGTGGSPLHF	TGTGCCAGCAGCCTCCAAGGGACAGGCGGTTCACCCCTCCACTTT
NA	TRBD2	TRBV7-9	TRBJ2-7	CASTQGASGGYEQYF	TGTGCCAGCACCCAAGGGGCTAGCGGGGGGTACGAGCAGTACTTC
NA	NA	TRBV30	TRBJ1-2	CAWTPGGGYTF	TGTGCCTGGACCCCGGGAGGTGGCTACACCTTC